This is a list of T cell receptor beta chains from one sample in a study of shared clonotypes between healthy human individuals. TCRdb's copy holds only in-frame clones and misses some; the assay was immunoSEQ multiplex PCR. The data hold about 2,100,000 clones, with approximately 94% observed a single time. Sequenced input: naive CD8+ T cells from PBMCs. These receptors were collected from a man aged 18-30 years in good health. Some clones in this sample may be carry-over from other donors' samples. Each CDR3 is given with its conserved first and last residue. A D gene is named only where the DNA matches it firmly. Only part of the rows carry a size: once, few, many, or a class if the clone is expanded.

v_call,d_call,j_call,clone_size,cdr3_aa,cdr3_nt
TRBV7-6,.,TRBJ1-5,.,CASEYSNQPQHF,TGTGCCAGCGAGTATAGCAATCAGCCCCAGCATTTT
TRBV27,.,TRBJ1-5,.,CASSLGGFGNQPQHF,TGTGCCAGCAGTTTGGGGGGGTTTGGGAATCAGCCCCAGCATTTT
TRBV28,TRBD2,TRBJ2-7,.,CASSFPGGIWEQYF,TGTGCCAGCAGTTTTCCGGGGGGTATTTGGGAGCAGTACTTC
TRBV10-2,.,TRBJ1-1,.,CASSEELTGTEAFF,TGCGCCAGCAGTGAGGAATTGACGGGCACTGAAGCTTTCTTT
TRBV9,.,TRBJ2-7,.,CASSATPWYEQYF,TGTGCCAGCAGCGCTACACCATGGTACGAGCAGTACTTC
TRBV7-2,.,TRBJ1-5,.,CASSLARYSNQPQHF,TGTGCCAGCAGCTTAGCGCGGTATAGCAATCAGCCCCAGCATTTT
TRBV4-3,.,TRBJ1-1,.,CASSPSVSHSLNTEAFF,TGCGCCAGCAGCCCCAGTGTTTCCCATTCCCTGAACACTGAAGCTTTCTTT
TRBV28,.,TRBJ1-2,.,CASSLDKGGYTF,TGTGCCAGCAGTCTGGACAAGGGAGGCTACACCTTC
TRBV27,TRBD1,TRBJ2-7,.,CATGQGTYEQYF,TGTGCCACGGGACAGGGGACGTACGAGCAGTACTTC
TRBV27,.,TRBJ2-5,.,CASSLNRKETQYF,TGTGCCAGCAGTTTAAACAGAAAAGAGACCCAGTACTTC
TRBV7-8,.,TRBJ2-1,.,CASSLDRGYEQFF,TGTGCCAGCAGCTTAGATCGGGGGTATGAGCAGTTCTTC
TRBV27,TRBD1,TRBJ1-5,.,CASRSTGFQPQHF,TGTGCCAGCAGATCGACAGGGTTTCAGCCCCAGCATTTT
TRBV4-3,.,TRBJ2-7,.,CASSQSNGRAYEQYF,TGCGCCAGCAGCCAATCGAACGGGCGCGCGTACGAGCAGTACTTC
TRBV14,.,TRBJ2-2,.,CASSQDFGMENTGELFF,TGTGCCAGCAGCCAAGATTTTGGAATGGAGAACACCGGGGAGCTGTTTTTT
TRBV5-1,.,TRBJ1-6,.,CASSLGLSSSYNSPLHF,TGCGCCAGCAGCTTGGGACTCTCGAGCTCCTATAATTCACCCCTCCACTTT
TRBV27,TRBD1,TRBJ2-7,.,CASSSWTGISYEQYF,TGTGCCAGCAGTTCGTGGACAGGGATTTCCTACGAGCAGTACTTC
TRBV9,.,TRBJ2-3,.,CASSVVGFPDTQYF,TGTGCCAGCAGCGTAGTTGGGTTCCCAGATACGCAGTATTTT
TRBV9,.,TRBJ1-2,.,CASSGLQDYGYTF,TGTGCCAGCAGCGGTCTACAGGATTACGGCTACACCTTC
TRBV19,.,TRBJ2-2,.,CASSVSWELFF,TGTGCCAGTAGTGTCTCTTGGGAGCTGTTTTTT
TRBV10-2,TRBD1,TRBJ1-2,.,CASRSTGYGYTF,TGCGCCAGCAGATCGACAGGGTACGGCTACACCTTC
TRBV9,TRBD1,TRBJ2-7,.,CASSVEGTGIGEQYF,TGTGCCAGCAGCGTAGAAGGGACAGGGATCGGCGAGCAGTACTTC
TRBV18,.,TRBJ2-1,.,CASSPGAEQFF,TGTGCCAGCTCACCCGGGGCTGAGCAGTTCTTC
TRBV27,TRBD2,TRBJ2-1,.,CASSLSPPLAGTYNEQFF,TGTGCCAGCAGTTTGTCTCCTCCCTTAGCGGGGACCTACAATGAGCAGTTCTTC
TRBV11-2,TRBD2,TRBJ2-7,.,CASSLDGLAGRYEQYF,TGTGCCAGCAGCTTAGATGGGCTAGCGGGACGGTACGAGCAGTACTTC
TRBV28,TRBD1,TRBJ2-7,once,CASSWFGTGKRHYEQYF,TGTGCCAGCAGTTGGTTCGGGACAGGGAAGCGGCACTACGAGCAGTACTTC
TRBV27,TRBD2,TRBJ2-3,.,CASSLLGTSGMTDTQYF,TGTGCCAGCAGTTTATTAGGGACTAGCGGGATGACAGATACGCAGTATTTT
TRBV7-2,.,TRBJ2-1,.,CASSLDLLGGAVYNEQFF,TGTGCCAGCAGCTTAGATTTGTTAGGAGGGGCTGTTTACAATGAGCAGTTCTTC
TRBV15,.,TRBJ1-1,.,CATSGGGGITEAFF,TGTGCCACCAGCGGGGGCGGGGGCATCACTGAAGCTTTCTTT
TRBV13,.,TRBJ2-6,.,CASSLRVGANVLTF,TGTGCCAGCAGCCTCCGGGTTGGGGCCAACGTCCTGACTTTC
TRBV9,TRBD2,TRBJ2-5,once,CASSGGLGVETQYF,TGTGCCAGCAGCGGAGGACTAGGGGTCGAGACCCAGTACTTC
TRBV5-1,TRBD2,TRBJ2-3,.,CASRWTSGGSDTQYF,TGCGCCAGCAGATGGACTAGCGGAGGCTCCGATACGCAGTATTTT
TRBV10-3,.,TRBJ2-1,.,CAISERDYNEQFF,TGTGCCATCAGTGAAAGGGACTACAATGAGCAGTTCTTC
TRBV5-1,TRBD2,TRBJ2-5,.,CASSTPDRLAGVGQETQYF,TGCGCCAGCAGCACTCCGGACAGGCTAGCGGGAGTTGGGCAAGAGACCCAGTACTTC
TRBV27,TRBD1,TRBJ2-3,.,CASSPLLGQGPDTQYF,TGTGCCAGCAGTCCCCTCCTCGGACAGGGCCCAGATACGCAGTATTTT
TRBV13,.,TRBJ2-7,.,CASSPPQATYEQYF,TGTGCCAGCAGCCCCCCGCAGGCAACCTACGAGCAGTACTTC
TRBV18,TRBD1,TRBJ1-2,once,CASSPSLTGQALDGYTF,TGTGCCAGCTCACCATCTTTAACGGGACAGGCTCTCGATGGCTACACCTTC
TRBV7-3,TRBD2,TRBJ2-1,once,CASSQTGGNEQFF,TGTGCCAGCAGCCAAACGGGGGGGAATGAGCAGTTCTTC
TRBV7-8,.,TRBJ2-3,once,CASSLIALGRQNTDTQYF,TGTGCCAGCAGCTTAATCGCACTTGGACGCCAAAACACAGATACGCAGTATTTT
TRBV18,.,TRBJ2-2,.,CASSPSLRDKNTGELFF,TGTGCCAGCTCACCCAGCCTTCGGGACAAAAACACCGGGGAGCTGTTTTTT
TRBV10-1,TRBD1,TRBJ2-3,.,CASSTGVSTDTQYF,TGCGCCAGCAGTACAGGGGTCAGCACAGATACGCAGTATTTT
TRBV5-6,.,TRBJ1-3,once,CASSSFIPLNTIYF,TGTGCCAGCAGCTCTTTCATACCACTGAACACCATATATTTT
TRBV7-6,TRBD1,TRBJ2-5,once,CASSTTYRGFLKETQYF,TGTGCCAGCAGCACTACATACAGGGGGTTTCTTAAAGAGACCCAGTACTTC
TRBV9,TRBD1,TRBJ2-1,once,CASSVDPRDRVGNEQFF,TGTGCCAGCAGCGTAGACCCCCGGGACAGGGTAGGGAATGAGCAGTTCTTC
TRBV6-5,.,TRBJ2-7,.,CASSYSRTSPGEQYF,TGTGCCAGCAGTTACTCCAGAACCAGTCCGGGCGAGCAGTACTTC